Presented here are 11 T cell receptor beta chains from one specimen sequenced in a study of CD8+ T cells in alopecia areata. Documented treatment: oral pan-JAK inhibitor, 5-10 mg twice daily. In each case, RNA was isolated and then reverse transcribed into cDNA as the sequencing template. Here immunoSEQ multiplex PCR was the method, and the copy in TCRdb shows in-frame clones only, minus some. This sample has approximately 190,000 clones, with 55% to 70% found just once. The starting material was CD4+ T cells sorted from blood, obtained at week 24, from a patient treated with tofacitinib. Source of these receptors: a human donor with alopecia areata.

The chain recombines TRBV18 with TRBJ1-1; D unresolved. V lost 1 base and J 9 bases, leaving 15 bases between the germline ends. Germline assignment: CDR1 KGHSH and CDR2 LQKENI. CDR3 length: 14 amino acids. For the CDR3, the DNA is TGTGCCAGCTCACCACTCGGGAGCGCAGAGCAAGCTTTCTTT. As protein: CASSPLGSAEQAFF.

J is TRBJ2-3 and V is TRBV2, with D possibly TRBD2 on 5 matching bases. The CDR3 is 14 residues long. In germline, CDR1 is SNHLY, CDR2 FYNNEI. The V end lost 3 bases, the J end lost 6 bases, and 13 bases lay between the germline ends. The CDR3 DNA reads TGTGCCAGCAGTGATCAAACGAGGGTTGATACGCAGTATTTT. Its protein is CASSDQTRVDTQYF.

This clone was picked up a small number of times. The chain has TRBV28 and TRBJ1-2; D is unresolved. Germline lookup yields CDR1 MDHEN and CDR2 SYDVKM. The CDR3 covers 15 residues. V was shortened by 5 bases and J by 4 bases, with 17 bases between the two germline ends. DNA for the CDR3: TGTGCCAGCAGTGCTCGGGTGGGAATGGGCTATGGCTACACCTTC. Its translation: CASSARVGMGYGYTF.

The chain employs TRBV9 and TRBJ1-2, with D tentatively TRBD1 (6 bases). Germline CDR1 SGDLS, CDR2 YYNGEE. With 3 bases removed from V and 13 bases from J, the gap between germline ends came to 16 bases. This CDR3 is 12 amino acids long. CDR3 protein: CASSGGSRGRTF. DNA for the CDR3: TGTGCCAGCAGCGGCGGATCCAGGGGTCGCACCTTC.

The CDR3 region has the DNA TGCGCCAGCAACCCGGGACTCACTCAAGAGACCCAGTACTTC. Translated: CASNPGLTQETQYF. The chain has TRBV5-1 and TRBJ2-5; D is perhaps TRBD2 (6 bases). From germline, CDR1 is SGHRS and CDR2 YFSETQ. Trimming stripped 6 bases from V and 2 bases from J, with 14 bases between. This CDR3 is built from 14 residues. The full variable domain, rest sourced from reference TRBV5-1 and TRBJ2-5, is KAGVTQTPRYLIKTRGQQVTLSCSPISGHRSVSWYQQTPGQGLQFLFEYFSETQRNKGNFPGRFSGRQFSNSRSEMNVSTLELGDSALYLCASNPGLTQETQYFGPGTRLLVL.

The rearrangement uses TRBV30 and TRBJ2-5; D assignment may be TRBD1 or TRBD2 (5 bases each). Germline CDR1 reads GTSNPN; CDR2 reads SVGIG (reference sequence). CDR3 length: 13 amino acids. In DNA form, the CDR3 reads TGTGCTACCTCCGGGGCAGCGGCGGAGACCCAGTACTTC. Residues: CATSGAAAETQYF. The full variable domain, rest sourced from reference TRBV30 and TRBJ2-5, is SQTIHQWPATLVQPVGSPLSLECTVEGTSNPNLYWYRQAAGRGLQLLFYSVGIGQISSEVPQNLSASRPQDRQFILSSKKLLLSDSGFYLCATSGAAAETQYFGPGTRLLVL.

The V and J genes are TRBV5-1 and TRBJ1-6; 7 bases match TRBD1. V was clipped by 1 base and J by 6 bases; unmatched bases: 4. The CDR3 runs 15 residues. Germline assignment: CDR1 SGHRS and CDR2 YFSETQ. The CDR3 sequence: CASSLIDRANSPLHF. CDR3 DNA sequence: TGCGCCAGCAGCTTGATCGACAGGGCTAATTCACCCCTCCACTTT.

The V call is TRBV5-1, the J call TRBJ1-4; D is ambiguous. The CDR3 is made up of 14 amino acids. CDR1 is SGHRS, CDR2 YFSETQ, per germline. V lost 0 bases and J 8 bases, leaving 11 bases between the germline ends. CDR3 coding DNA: TGCGCCAGCAGCTTGGAAACCGCGGAGGAAAAACTGTTTTTT. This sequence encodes CASSLETAEEKLFF.

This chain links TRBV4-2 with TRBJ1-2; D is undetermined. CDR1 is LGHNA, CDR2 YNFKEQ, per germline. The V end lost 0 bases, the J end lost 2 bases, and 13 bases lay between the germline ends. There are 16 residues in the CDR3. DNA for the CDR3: TGTGCCAGCAGCCAAGAAGTGTCAGGATTCAACTATGGCTACACCTTC. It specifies CASSQEVSGFNYGYTF.

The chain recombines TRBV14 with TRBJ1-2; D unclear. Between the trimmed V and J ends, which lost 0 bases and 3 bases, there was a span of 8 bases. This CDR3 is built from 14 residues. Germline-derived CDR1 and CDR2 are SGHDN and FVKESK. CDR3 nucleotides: TGTGCCAGCAGCCAAGATTCGGCAGACTATGGCTACACCTTC. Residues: CASSQDSADYGYTF.

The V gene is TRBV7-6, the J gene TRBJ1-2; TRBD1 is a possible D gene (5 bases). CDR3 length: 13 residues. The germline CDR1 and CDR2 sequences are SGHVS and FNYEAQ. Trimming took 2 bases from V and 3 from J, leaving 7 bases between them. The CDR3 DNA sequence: TGTGCCAGCAGCTTACAGGGTCACTATGGCTACACCTTC. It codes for CASSLQGHYGYTF. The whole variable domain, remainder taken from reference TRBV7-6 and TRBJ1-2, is GAGVSQSPRYKVTKRGQDVALRCDPISGHVSLYWYRQALGQGPEFLTYFNYEAQQDKSGLPNDRFSAERPEGSISTLTIQRTEQRDSAMYRCASSLQGHYGYTFGSGTRLTVV.